One TCR beta chain is described in this entry. This CDR3 has 13 residues. Per germline, CDR1 MNHEY and CDR2 SMNVEV (reference sequence). V shed 4 bases and J shed 3 bases, with 10 bases lying between them. Per the study methods: Amplified reference gene primers provided the basis for estimating nucleated cell counts. Using immunoSEQ multiplex PCR, the repertoire was profiled, and TCRdb retains in-frame clones only, with some absent. That table is the source of V, J and clone size, and D and trimming were worked out from the DNA. The sample has approximately 300,000 clones; around 90% are singletons. The data were obtained in a study of blood T cell repertoires in COVID-19. Study at large: Sources were T cells, B-cell-depleted T cells, or PBMCs; the material itself was cDNA or gDNA.

The sequence was obtained from a woman between 18 and 30 years old with acute COVID-19. Sequences were obtained from PBMCs or T cells enriched from blood (not recorded which). The chain recombines TRBV27 with TRBJ2-7; unclear D gene. In DNA, the CDR3 is TGTGCCAGCAGTTCCTCCCCGGGCTACGAGCAGTACTTC. Translation gives CASSSSPGYEQYF.